This TCR beta chain appears in the sequencing data of a study of blood T cell repertoires in COVID-19. The wider study: COVID-19 samples from acute and convalescent phases originated in the United States, Italy and Spain.

Germline values: CDR1 MGHDK, CDR2 SYGVNS. The CDR3 is made up of 15 amino acids. The ends were cut back, 3 bases at V and 4 bases at J, with 15 bases in the middle. As handled by the study authors: How many nucleated cells were present was estimated from reference gene primer amplification. TCRdb's copy holds only in-frame clones and misses some; the assay was immunoSEQ multiplex PCR. D and trimming come from the DNA, and the V and J calls and clone size come from that table. Among 69,000 or so clones listed, approximately 78% were seen once. This chain links TRBV25-1 with TRBJ1-2, with D unclear. The sample comprised peripheral blood. This clonotype was obtained from a woman of 80 years or more with acute or convalescent COVID-19. The DNA of the CDR3 is TGTGCCAGCAGTGAGGGCTCGGGGAGCGGCTATGGCTACACCTTC. Protein product: CASSEGSGSGYGYTF.